Each of the 24 T cell receptor beta chains below was sequenced from the same sample in a study of OX40 agonist ivuxolimab in advanced cancers. Assay: immunoSEQ multiplex PCR; the TCRdb copy retains only in-frame clones and omits some. The sample contains some 94,000 clones, around nine tenths of which appear only once. Source: CD4+ or CD8+ T cells sorted from blood, taken in a trial of the OX40 agonist ivuxolimab. All receptors derive from an adult with an advanced solid tumor such as melanoma, head and neck, liver or kidney cancer.

The chain uses TRBV7-3 and TRBJ2-1, with D hard to call. This CDR3 contains 13 residues. Between the trimmed V and J ends, which lost 2 bases and 0 bases, there was a span of 2 bases. CDR1 is SGHTA and CDR2 is FQGTGA in the germline V gene. The CDR3 nucleotides read TGTGCCAGCAGCTTAGGCTCCTACAATGAGCAGTTCTTC. This codes for CASSLGSYNEQFF.

The chain uses TRBV11-2 and TRBJ2-7; weak D call: TRBD1 (6 bases). This CDR3 contains 14 residues. CDR1 is SGHAT and CDR2 is FQNNGV in the germline V gene. V dropped 3 bases and J dropped 2 bases, with 11 bases sitting between them. The CDR3: CASSFRQVTYEQYF. DNA of the CDR3: TGTGCCAGCAGCTTCCGACAGGTTACCTACGAGCAGTACTTC.

CDR3 amino acids: CAWYLNTEAFF. The CDR3 nucleotides are TGTGCCTGGTATCTGAACACTGAAGCTTTCTTT. The chain couples TRBV30 to TRBJ1-1; D call uncertain. Deletions cut 5 bases from V and 0 bases from J, with 4 bases between. The CDR3 runs 11 residues. Germline V CDR1 and CDR2: GTSNPN, SVGIG (reference sequence).

The chain employs TRBV7-9 and TRBJ2-5; the match to TRBD2 covers 12 bases. Germline V lookup: CDR1 SEHNR, CDR2 FQNEAQ (reference sequence). This CDR3 comprises 16 residues. Losses at the gene ends were 5 bases for V and 4 bases for J; bases not matched to a gene: 8. CDR3 protein: CASSLRLAGARETQYF. In nucleotides, the CDR3 is TGTGCCAGCAGCCTCCGACTAGCGGGAGCGCGAGAGACCCAGTACTTC.

The chain combines TRBV29-1 with TRBJ2-1, with TRBD2 matching 12 bases. The CDR3 runs 14 residues. Germline V lookup: CDR1 SQVTM, CDR2 ANQGSEA. Trimming took 5 bases from V and 9 from J; bases not matched to a gene: 8. The CDR3 is CSVLVTSGSGEQFF. In DNA form, the CDR3 reads TGCAGCGTTCTTGTGACTAGCGGGAGCGGTGAGCAGTTCTTC.

This clone was detected a few times. V and J are TRBV5-1 and TRBJ1-2; TRBD1 matches 7 bases. With 4 bases clipped from V and 4 bases from J, the junction kept 13 bases outside the gene matches. This CDR3 spans 16 amino acids. Germline V lookup: CDR1 SGHRS, CDR2 YFSETQ. CDR3 sequence: CASSPQPVTGSYGYTF. The CDR3 bases are TGCGCCAGCAGCCCTCAGCCTGTGACAGGGAGCTATGGCTACACCTTC.

This clone was seen a single time. The V gene is TRBV6-5, the J gene TRBJ1-3; possible D gene TRBD1, 5 bases. This CDR3 region has 14 residues. Trimming removed 5 bases at V and 2 bases at J, with 10 bases between. The germline CDR1 and CDR2 sequences are MNHEY and SVGAGI. CDR3 DNA: TGTGCCAGCAGTCGCAGGGAAACTGGAAACACCATATATTTT. Its protein product is CASSRRETGNTIYF.

This chain links TRBV2 with TRBJ2-1; D gene uncertain. Per the germline V gene, CDR1 is SNHLY and CDR2 is FYNNEI. This CDR3 spans 14 amino acids. The V end lost 8 bases, the J end lost 0 bases, and 11 bases lay between the germline ends. The CDR3 reads CASLAASSYNEQFF. The CDR3 DNA follows: TGTGCCAGCTTAGCTGCGAGCTCCTACAATGAGCAGTTCTTC.

The chain is built from TRBV11-3 and TRBJ1-4; no definite D call. The CDR3 has 14 amino acids. V lost 4 bases to trimming and J lost 8 bases, with 14 bases between them. CDR1 SGHNT and CDR2 YENEEA come from the germline V gene. The DNA of the CDR3 is TGTGCCAGCAGCTCCTTGGGAGGCAACGAAAAACTGTTTTTT. Residues: CASSSLGGNEKLFF.

This clone was counted once. The V gene is TRBV7-2, the J gene TRBJ1-2; D not certain. The V end lost 1 base, the J end lost 1 base, and 7 bases lay between the germline ends. CDR3 size: 14 residues. CDR1 and CDR2 (germline): SGHTA, FQGNSA. As DNA, the CDR3 is TGTGCCAGCAGCTTAGGTCCAAATAACTATGGCTACACCTTC. Protein: CASSLGPNNYGYTF.

The chain joins TRBV4-1 to TRBJ2-5, with TRBD2 as a possible D gene (6 bases). Germline V gene lookup returns CDR1 MGHRA and CDR2 YSYEKL. The CDR3 extends over 16 amino acids. Between the trimmed V and J ends, which lost 2 bases and 2 bases, there was a span of 15 bases. This CDR3 is CASSQPFRREQETQYF. In DNA form, the CDR3 reads TGCGCCAGCAGCCAACCCTTTCGGCGGGAACAAGAGACCCAGTACTTC.

The chain couples TRBV28 to TRBJ2-2, with 11 bases aligning to TRBD2. The J segment lost 7 bases and the V segment lost 8 bases, leaving 21 bases of the junction unmatched. The CDR3 loop spans 19 amino acids. CDR1 and CDR2 (germline): MDHEN, SYDVKM. DNA of the CDR3: TGTGCCAGCCCCCCTGCGGGGCTAGCGGGAGGCCGGGGGATCGGGGAGCTGTTTTTT. This encodes CASPPAGLAGGRGIGELFF. Full variable domain (outside the CDR3, taken from reference TRBV28 and TRBJ2-2): DVKVTQSSRYLVKRTGEKVFLECVQDMDHENMFWYRQDPGLGLRLIYFSYDVKMKEKGDIPEGYSVSREKKERFSLILESASTNQTSMYLCASPPAGLAGGRGIGELFFGEGSRLTVL.

This clone has only one observation. The chain carries TRBV5-4 and TRBJ2-5; D may match TRBD1 or TRBD2 (5 bases each). V was cut by 3 bases and J by 4 bases, with 10 bases left in between. The germline V gene encodes CDR1 SGHNT and CDR2 YYREEE (reference sequence). The CDR3 covers 13 residues. The CDR3 is CASSSVGGETQYF. CDR3 DNA sequence: TGTGCCAGCAGCTCGGTTGGGGGAGAGACCCAGTACTTC.

This sequence joins TRBV28 and TRBJ1-1, with TRBD1 matching over 9 bases. This CDR3 spans 13 amino acids. Germline V gene lookup returns CDR1 MDHEN and CDR2 SYDVKM. V lost 3 bases to trimming and J lost 11 bases; unmatched junction nucleotides: 7. The CDR3 protein is CASSLRGQGMAFF. CDR3 sequence (DNA): TGTGCCAGCAGTTTGAGGGGACAGGGAATGGCTTTCTTT.

J is TRBJ2-5 and V is TRBV7-8; 9 bases are a match to TRBD1. V lost 5 bases, J lost 4 bases, and 14 bases stayed unmatched. The CDR3 consists of 17 residues. The germline CDR1 and CDR2 sequences are SGHVS and FQNEAQ. In DNA, the CDR3 is TGTGCCAGCAGCCTGGGACAGGGAAGTGTTACGGGAGAGACCCAGTACTTC. It translates to CASSLGQGSVTGETQYF.

As concerns this clone: An end of the junction does not agree with germline; a read error may underlie this. This chain's CDR3 is CASSLGLAGPQETQYF. The CDR3 DNA follows: TGTGCTAGCAGCTTAGGACTAGCGGGGCCCCAAGAGACCCAGTACTTC. The gene calls are TRBV7-7 and TRBJ2-5; 12 nucleotides agree with TRBD2. Germline V gives CDR1 SSHAT, CDR2 FNYEAQ (reference sequence). The CDR3 is 16 amino acids.

This clone appeared a single time. One junction end does not reproduce the germline sequence, and a read error may be involved. This rearrangement joins TRBV7-9 to TRBJ1-1, with a possible D match to TRBD1 (5 bases). In germline, CDR1 is SEHNR, CDR2 FQNEAQ (reference sequence). This CDR3 has 13 residues. CDR3 in amino acids: CASSQDVRVKAFF. For the CDR3, the DNA is TGCGCCAGCAGCCAAGATGTCAGGGTGAAAGCTTTCTTT.

This sequence joins TRBV19 and TRBJ2-7, with D perhaps matching TRBD1 or TRBD2 (5 bases each). Germline lookup yields CDR1 LNHDA and CDR2 SQIVND (reference sequence). The CDR3 length is 17 residues. Trimming took 2 bases from V and 1 from J, leaving 18 bases between them. CDR3 in amino acids: CASSISPRGTGSYEQYF. CDR3 DNA sequence: TGTGCCAGTAGTATAAGCCCCCGGGGAACAGGTTCCTACGAGCAGTACTTC.

The gene calls are TRBV9 and TRBJ2-5; 14 positions agree with TRBD2. The CDR3 is 16 residues long. V gave up 2 bases and J gave up 5 bases; unmatched junction bases: 5. Germline V lookup: CDR1 SGDLS, CDR2 YYNGEE. The CDR3 reads CASSVPGLAGVETQYF. The CDR3 DNA sequence: TGTGCCAGCAGCGTCCCGGGACTAGCGGGAGTCGAGACCCAGTACTTC.

This clone was recorded only once. CDR3 DNA: TGTGCCAGTAGTAGCGGACTAGCCAACCCCGCCCAGACCCAGTACTTC. Its translation is CASSSGLANPAQTQYF. This chain connects TRBV19 to TRBJ2-5; 8 bases agree with TRBD2. Germline lookup yields CDR1 LNHDA and CDR2 SQIVND (reference sequence). This CDR3 is 16 amino acids long. V was clipped by 4 bases and J by 6 bases; unmatched bases: 13.

The J gene is TRBJ2-1, the V gene TRBV5-4; 11 bases fit TRBD2. After removal of 4 bases from V and 7 bases from J, the junction contained 10 bases not matched to a gene. This CDR3 has 16 amino acids. Germline V lookup: CDR1 SGHNT, CDR2 YYREEE (reference sequence). CDR3 amino acids: CASSPPRLAGGNEQFF. CDR3 DNA sequence: TGTGCCAGCAGCCCGCCCCGCCTAGCGGGAGGAAATGAGCAGTTCTTC.

The CDR3 loop is CASSINVMDTEAFF. Written as DNA, the CDR3 is TGTGCCAGTAGTATCAATGTGATGGACACTGAAGCTTTCTTT. The V and J genes are TRBV19 and TRBJ1-1, with D uncertain. CDR1 LNHDA and CDR2 SQIVND come from the germline V gene (reference sequence). Trimming left V 3 bases short and J 3 bases short, with 11 bases between. The CDR3 sequence is 14 residues long.

The chain couples TRBV7-9 to TRBJ1-1; D is ambiguous. Germline lookup yields CDR1 SEHNR and CDR2 FQNEAQ (reference sequence). CDR3 length equals 14 residues. The V end lost 2 bases, the J end lost 5 bases, and 12 bases lay between the germline ends. The CDR3 protein is CASSLSLGRTEAFF. The DNA for the CDR3 is TGTGCCAGCAGCTTAAGTCTGGGTCGAACTGAAGCTTTCTTT.

The chain is built from TRBV15 and TRBJ2-3, with TRBD1 matching 7 bases. This CDR3 has 16 residues. Trimming cost V 1 base and J 5 bases; bases outside gene matches: 9. Looked up from germline, CDR1 is LNHNV and CDR2 is YYDKDF (reference sequence). The CDR3 sequence: CATSRGTGDMGDTQYF. For the CDR3, the DNA is TGTGCCACCAGCAGAGGTACAGGGGATATGGGAGATACGCAGTATTTT.